The next 4 T cell receptor beta chains were all read from a single sample in a study of synovial regulatory T cells in juvenile arthritis. The repertoire was sequenced with immunoSEQ multiplex PCR; TCRdb's copy has only in-frame clones and lacks some. Its clone listing holds approximately 9,500 clones. Sequencing used Treg cells from blood. The sample's subset: remaining (HLA-DR-negative) circulating blood Treg cells. Receptors were obtained from a donor aged 2-35 years with juvenile idiopathic arthritis.

The rearrangement uses TRBV5-1 and TRBJ1-1; TCRdb reports TRBD1, a call that lacks DNA to check it against. CDR1 SGHRS and CDR2 YFSETQ come from the germline V gene. The length of the CDR3 is 15 residues. No DNA appears here. Here the CDR3 reads CASSSDRGRLTEAFF. The full variable domain, with the rest looked up from reference TRBV5-1 and TRBJ1-1, is KAGVTQTPRYLIKTRGQQVTLSCSPISGHRSVSWYQQTPGQGLQFLFEYFSETQRNKGNFPGRFSGRQFSNSRSEMNVSTLELGDSALYLCASSSDRGRLTEAFFGQGTRLTVV.

This chain joins TRBV6-5 and TRBJ1-2; the D gene TCRdb calls, TRBD1, cannot be checked with no DNA. CDR1 is MNHEY, CDR2 SVGAGI, per germline. The CDR3 is 13 residues long. No coding sequence is recorded. The CDR3 loop is CASGQHLNYGYTF.

The gene calls are TRBV7-6 and TRBJ1-1. This CDR3 is built from 13 residues. No DNA accompanies this entry. Germline V gives CDR1 SGHVS, CDR2 FNYEAQ. The CDR3 spells CASRQTGRAEAFF.

The CDR3 loop is CASSPRDRWNTEAFF. The chain carries TRBV18 and TRBJ1-1; TCRdb picks TRBD1, but there is no DNA to check that call. The CDR3 is made up of 15 amino acids. There is no recorded DNA. Germline assignment: CDR1 KGHSH and CDR2 LQKENI.